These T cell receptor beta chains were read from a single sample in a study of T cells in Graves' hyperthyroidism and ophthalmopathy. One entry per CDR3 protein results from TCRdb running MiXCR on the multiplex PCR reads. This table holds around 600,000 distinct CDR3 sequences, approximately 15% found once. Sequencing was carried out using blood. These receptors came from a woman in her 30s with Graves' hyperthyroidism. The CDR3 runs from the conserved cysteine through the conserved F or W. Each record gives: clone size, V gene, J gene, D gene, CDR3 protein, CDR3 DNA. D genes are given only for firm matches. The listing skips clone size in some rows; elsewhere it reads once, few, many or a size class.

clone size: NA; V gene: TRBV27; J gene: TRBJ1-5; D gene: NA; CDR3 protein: CASSPRVQYSNQPQHF; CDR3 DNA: TGTGCCAGCAGCCCCAGGGTCCAATATAGCAATCAGCCCCAGCATTTT
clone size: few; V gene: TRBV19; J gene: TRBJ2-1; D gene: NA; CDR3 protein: CASLGLSEQFF; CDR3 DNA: TGTGCCAGTCTTGGGTTAAGTGAGCAGTTCTTC
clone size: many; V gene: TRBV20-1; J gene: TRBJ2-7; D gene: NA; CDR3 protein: CSAGSPHRSSYEQYF; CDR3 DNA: TGCAGTGCCGGGAGTCCGCACAGAAGCTCCTACGAGCAGTACTTC
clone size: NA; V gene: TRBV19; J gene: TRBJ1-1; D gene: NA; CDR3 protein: CASMGGAEAFF; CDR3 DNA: TGTGCCAGTATGGGGGGGGCTGAAGCTTTCTTT
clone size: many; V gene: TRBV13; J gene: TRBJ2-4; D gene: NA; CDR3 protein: CASTRIAKNIQYF; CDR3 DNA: TGTGCCAGCACTCGGATAGCCAAAAACATTCAGTACTTC
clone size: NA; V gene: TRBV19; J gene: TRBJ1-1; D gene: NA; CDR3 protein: CASQPGGGRNTEAFF; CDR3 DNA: TGTGCCAGCCAACCCGGCGGGGGGAGGAACACTGAAGCTTTCTTT
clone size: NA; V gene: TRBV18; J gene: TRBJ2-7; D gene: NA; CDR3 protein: CASSPSFGVLVGYEQYF; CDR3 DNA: TGTGCCAGCTCACCATCGTTTGGGGTATTAGTAGGGTACGAGCAGTACTTC
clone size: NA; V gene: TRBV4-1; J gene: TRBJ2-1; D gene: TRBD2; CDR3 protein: CASSPLAGLDEQFF; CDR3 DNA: TGCGCCAGCAGCCCCCTAGCGGGGTTGGATGAGCAGTTCTTC
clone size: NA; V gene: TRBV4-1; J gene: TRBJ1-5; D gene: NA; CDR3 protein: CASSQETGGYSNQPQHF; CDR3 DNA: TGCGCCAGCAGCCAAGAAACGGGAGGGTATAGCAATCAGCCCCAGCATTTT
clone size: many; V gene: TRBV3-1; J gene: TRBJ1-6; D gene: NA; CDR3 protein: CASSFNAGTHSPLHF; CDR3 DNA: TGTGCCAGCAGCTTTAACGCCGGGACGCATTCACCCCTCCACTTT
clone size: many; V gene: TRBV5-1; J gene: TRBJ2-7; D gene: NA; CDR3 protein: CASSLSWGAYEQYF; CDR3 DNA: TGCGCCAGCAGCTTGTCGTGGGGAGCCTACGAGCAGTACTTC
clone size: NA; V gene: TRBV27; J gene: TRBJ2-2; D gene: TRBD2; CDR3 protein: CASSLFGTGLAGRTGELFF; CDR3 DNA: TGTGCCAGCAGTCTCTTTGGTACGGGACTAGCGGGACGCACCGGGGAGCTGTTTTTT
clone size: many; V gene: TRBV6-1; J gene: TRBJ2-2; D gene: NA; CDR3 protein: CASLGRTTRELFF; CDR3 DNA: TGTGCCAGCCTCGGGCGGACTACCCGGGAGCTGTTTTTT
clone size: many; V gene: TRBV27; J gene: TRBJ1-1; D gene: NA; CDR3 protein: CASSPAPGEGTEAFF; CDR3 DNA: TGTGCCAGCAGTCCAGCGCCGGGGGAGGGCACTGAAGCTTTCTTT
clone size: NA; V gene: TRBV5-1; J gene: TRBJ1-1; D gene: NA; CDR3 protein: CAIRQEVNTEAFF; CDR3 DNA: TGTGCCATCCGACAGGAGGTGAACACTGAAGCTTTCTTT
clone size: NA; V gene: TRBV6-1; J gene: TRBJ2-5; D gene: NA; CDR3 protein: CASSETEETQYF; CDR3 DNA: TGTGCCAGCAGTGAAACAGAAGAGACCCAGTACTTC
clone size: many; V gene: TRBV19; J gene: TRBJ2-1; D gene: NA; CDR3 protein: CASSMPRGDNEQFF; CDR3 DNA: TGTGCCAGTAGTATGCCTAGGGGGGACAATGAGCAGTTCTTC
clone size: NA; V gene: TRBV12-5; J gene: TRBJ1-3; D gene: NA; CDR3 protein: CASGLTSRSSGNTIYF; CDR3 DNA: TGTGCTAGTGGTTTAACGTCAAGGAGCTCTGGAAACACCATATATTTT
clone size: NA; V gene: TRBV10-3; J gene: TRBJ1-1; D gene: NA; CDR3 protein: CAISVDKNTEAFF; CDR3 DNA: TGTGCCATCAGTGTTGACAAGAACACTGAAGCTTTCTTT
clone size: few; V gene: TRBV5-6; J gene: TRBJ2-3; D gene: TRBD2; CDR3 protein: CASTIIAGGASTDTQYF; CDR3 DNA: TGTGCCAGCACTATTATAGCGGGAGGTGCTAGCACAGATACGCAGTATTTT
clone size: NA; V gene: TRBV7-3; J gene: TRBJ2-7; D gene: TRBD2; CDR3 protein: CASSSTSESSHEQYF; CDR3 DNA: TGTGCCAGCAGCTCAACTAGCGAGTCAAGTCACGAGCAGTACTTC
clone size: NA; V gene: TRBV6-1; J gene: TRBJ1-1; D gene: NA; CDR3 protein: CASSSLGGNTEAFF; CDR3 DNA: TGTGCCAGCAGTTCTCTGGGCGGGAACACTGAAGCTTTCTTT
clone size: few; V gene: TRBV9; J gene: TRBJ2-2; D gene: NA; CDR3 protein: CASSALLASELFF; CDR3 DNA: TGTGCCAGCAGCGCCCTTCTAGCGAGCGAGCTGTTTTTT
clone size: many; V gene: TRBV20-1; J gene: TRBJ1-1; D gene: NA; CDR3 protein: CSARDPKGPNTEAFF; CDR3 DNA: TGCAGTGCTAGAGATCCTAAGGGACCGAACACTGAAGCTTTCTTT
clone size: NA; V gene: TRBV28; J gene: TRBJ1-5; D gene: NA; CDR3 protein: CASSSRPLTRRKGILQPQHF; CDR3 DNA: TGTGCCAGCAGTTCCCGCCCCCTGACAAGGAGAAAGGGGATCCTTCAGCCCCAGCATTTT
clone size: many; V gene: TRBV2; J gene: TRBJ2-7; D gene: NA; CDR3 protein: CASSLDSFEQYF; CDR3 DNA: TGTGCCAGCAGTCTGGACAGTTTCGAGCAGTACTTC
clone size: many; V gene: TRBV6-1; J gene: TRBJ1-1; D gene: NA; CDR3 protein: CATSVRPNTEAFF; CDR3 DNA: TGTGCCACTAGCGTGAGGCCGAACACTGAAGCTTTCTTT
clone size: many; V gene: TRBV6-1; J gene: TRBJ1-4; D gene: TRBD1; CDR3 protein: CATRTGPNEKLFF; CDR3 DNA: TGTGCCACCAGGACAGGGCCTAATGAAAAACTGTTTTTT
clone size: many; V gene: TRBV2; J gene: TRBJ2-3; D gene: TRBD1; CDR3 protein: CASSGTDFTDTQYF; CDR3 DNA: TGTGCCAGTTCCGGGACAGACTTCACAGATACGCAGTATTTT
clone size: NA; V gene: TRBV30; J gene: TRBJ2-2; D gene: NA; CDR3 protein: CAWSLLGELFF; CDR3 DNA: TGTGCCTGGAGTCTTCTTGGGGAGCTGTTTTTT
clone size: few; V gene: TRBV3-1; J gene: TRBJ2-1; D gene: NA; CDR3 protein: CASSQRLYNPSGSDEQFF; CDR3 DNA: TGTGCCAGCAGCCAACGCCTATATAACCCTTCGGGCAGCGATGAGCAGTTCTTC
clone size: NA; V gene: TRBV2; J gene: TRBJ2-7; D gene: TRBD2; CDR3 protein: CASSPLPGLAGESYEQYF; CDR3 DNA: TGCGCCAGCAGCCCGTTACCGGGACTAGCGGGGGAGTCCTACGAGCAGTACTTC
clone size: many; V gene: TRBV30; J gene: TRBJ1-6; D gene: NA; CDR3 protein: CAWTVDSPLHF; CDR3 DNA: TGTGCCTGGACGGTGGATTCACCCCTCCACTTT
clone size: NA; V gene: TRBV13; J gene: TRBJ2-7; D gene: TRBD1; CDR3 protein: CASSSSLTGDYEQYF; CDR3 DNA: TGTGCCAGCAGCTCGAGCCTTACAGGGGATTACGAGCAGTACTTC
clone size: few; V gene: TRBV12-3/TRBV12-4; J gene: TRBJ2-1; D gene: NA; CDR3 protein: CASTDEQFF; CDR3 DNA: TGTGCCAGCACCGATGAGCAGTTCTTC
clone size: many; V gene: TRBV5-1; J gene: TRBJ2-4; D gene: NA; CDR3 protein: CASSLGVRGDHIQYF; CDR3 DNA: TGCGCCAGCAGCTTGGGCGTGAGGGGTGATCACATTCAGTACTTC
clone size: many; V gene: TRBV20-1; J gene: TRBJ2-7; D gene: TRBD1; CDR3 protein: CSARVYGQGASTYEQYF; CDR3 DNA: TGCAGTGCTAGAGTTTACGGACAGGGTGCCTCAACCTACGAGCAGTACTTC
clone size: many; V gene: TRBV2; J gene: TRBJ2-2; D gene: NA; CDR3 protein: CASSRQALSGELFF; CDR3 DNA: TGTGCCAGCAGCCGACAGGCTTTGTCCGGGGAGCTGTTTTTT
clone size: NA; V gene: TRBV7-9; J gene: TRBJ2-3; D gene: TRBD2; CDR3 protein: CASSNLAGERYTQYF; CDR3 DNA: TGTGCCAGCAGCAATCTAGCGGGAGAGCGCTATACGCAGTATTTT
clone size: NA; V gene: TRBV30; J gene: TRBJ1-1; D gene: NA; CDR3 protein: CAWTQKGGTEAFF; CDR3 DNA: TGTGCCTGGACCCAGAAGGGGGGGACTGAAGCTTTCTTT
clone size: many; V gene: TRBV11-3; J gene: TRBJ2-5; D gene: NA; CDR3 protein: CASSSLEGETQYF; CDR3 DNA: TGTGCCAGCAGCTCCCTCGAGGGGGAGACCCAGTACTTC
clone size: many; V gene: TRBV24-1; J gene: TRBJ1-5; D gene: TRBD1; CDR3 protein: CATSDLRQGDQPQHF; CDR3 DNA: TGTGCCACCAGTGATTTGCGACAGGGGGATCAGCCCCAGCATTTT
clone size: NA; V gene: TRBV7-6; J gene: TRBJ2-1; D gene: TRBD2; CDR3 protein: CASSQLAGGPGGHNEQFF; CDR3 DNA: TGTGCCAGCAGCCAACTAGCGGGAGGGCCGGGTGGCCACAATGAGCAGTTCTTC
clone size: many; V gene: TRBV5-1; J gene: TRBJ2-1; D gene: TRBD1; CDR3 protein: CASSSMSFSDRVTGEQFF; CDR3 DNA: TGCGCCAGCAGCTCCATGTCGTTTTCGGACAGGGTGACCGGTGAGCAGTTCTTC
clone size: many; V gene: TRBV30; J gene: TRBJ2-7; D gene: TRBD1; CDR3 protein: CAWSADRAREQYF; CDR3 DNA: TGTGCCTGGAGTGCCGACAGGGCCCGCGAGCAGTACTTC
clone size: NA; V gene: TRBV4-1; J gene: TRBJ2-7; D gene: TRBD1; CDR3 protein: CASSYDRGGQGALEQYF; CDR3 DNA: TGCGCCAGCAGCTACGACAGGGGGGGACAGGGGGCGCTTGAGCAGTACTTC
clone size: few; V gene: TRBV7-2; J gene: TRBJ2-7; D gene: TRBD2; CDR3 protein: CASSLSGAPYF; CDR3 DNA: TGTGCCAGCAGCCTAAGCGGGGCGCCGTACTTC
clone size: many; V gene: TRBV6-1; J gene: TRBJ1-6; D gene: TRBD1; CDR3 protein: CATRRGINSPLHF; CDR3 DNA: TGTGCCACCCGCAGGGGGATCAATTCACCCCTCCACTTT
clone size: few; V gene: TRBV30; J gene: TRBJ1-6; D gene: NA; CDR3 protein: CAWSRGGGIYNSPLHF; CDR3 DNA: TGTGCCTGGAGTCGGGGAGGGGGGATCTATAATTCACCCCTCCACTTT
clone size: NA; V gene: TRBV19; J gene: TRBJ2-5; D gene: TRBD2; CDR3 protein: CASSTLSGTQETQYF; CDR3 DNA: TGTGCCAGTAGTACCCTGAGCGGGACCCAAGAGACCCAGTACTTC
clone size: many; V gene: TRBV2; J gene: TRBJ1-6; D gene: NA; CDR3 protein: CASSETGWAGNSPLHF; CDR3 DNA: TGTGCCAGCAGTGAGACAGGTTGGGCTGGGAATTCACCCCTCCACTTT
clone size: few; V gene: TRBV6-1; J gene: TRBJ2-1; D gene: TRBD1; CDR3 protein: CASSKDRAYNEQFF; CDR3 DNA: TGTGCCAGCAGCAAGGACAGGGCCTACAATGAGCAGTTCTTC